This TCR beta chain was documented in a study of T cells after yellow fever vaccination. Study observations and caveats: Once the booster was given, most primary-vaccination clones reappeared, at about 97% for CD4 and more than 85% for CD8. Although most clonotypes did not, a small share appeared in both CD4 and CD8 compartments.

TCRdb fed the 5' RACE reads into MiXCR, producing one record per CDR3 protein. In the table there are 280,000 or so distinct CDR3 sequences, approximately 8% of which are singletons. V was trimmed by 3 bases and J by 9 bases, leaving 12 bases between them. CDR1 is MGHDK, CDR2 SYGVNS, per germline. This CDR3 comprises 13 residues. Note on this clonotype: Its antigen is undetermined.

The clonotype comes from a man aged 18 to 29 who received the YFV17D yellow fever vaccine. Sample: CD4+ T cells sorted from PBMCs, taken 5 days after the yellow fever booster vaccination. The chain uses TRBV25-1 and TRBJ1-3; D not resolved. The CDR3 region has the DNA TGTGCCAGCAGTGACGGTGATGGTATCACCATATATTTT. Protein: CASSDGDGITIYF. Filled out from reference TRBV25-1 and TRBJ1-3, the complete variable domain reads EADIYQTPRYLVIGTGKKITLECSQTMGHDKMYWYQQDPGMELHLIHYSYGVNSTEKGDLSSESTVSRIRTEHFPLTLESARPSHTSQYLCASSDGDGITIYFGEGSWLTVV.